This TCR beta chain is from a study of Tregs in tolerant kidney transplant recipients. On this clone: The read terminates 3 residues ahead of where the CDR3 ends, so the germline J gene completes it.

With 4 bases removed from V and 1 base from J, the gap between germline ends came to 10 bases. Germline CDR1 reads GTSNPN; CDR2 reads SVGIG (reference sequence). The CDR3 contains 13 residues. The table came from immunoSEQ multiplex PCR; TCRdb's copy has only in-frame clones and leaves some out. The sample includes approximately 31,000 clones. The V and J genes are TRBV30 and TRBJ1-1, with D possibly TRBD1 on 5 matching bases. Sample: CD8+ T cells from blood, taken before the transplant. The source of this sequence is a human donor who received a combined kidney and bone marrow transplant. This CDR3 reads CAWTRDRNTEAFF. The CDR3 bases that were read are TGTGCCTGGACGCGCGACAGGAACACTGAA.